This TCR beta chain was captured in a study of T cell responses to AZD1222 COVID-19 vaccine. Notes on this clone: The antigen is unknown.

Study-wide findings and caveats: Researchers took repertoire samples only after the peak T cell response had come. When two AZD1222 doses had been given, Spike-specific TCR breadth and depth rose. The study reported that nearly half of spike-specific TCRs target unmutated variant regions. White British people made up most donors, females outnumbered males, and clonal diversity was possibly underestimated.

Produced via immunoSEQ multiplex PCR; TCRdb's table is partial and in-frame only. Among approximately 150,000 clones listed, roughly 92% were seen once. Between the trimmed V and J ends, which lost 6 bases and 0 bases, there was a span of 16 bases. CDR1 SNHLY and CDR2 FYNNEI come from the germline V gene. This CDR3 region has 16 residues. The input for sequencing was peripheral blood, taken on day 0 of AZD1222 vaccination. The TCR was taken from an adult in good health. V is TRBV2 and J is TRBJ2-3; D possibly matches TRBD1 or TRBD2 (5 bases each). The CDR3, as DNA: TGTGCCAGCAGGGGGGAGTTAACCGCTAGCACAGATACGCAGTATTTT. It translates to CASRGELTASTDTQYF.